This passage covers 19 T cell receptor beta chains from one sample sequenced in a study of T cells in Graves' hyperthyroidism and ophthalmopathy (dated by TCRdb to the late 2010s). The method behind the library was multiplex PCR. Instrument used: Illumina HiSeq 2000. The TCR beta CDR3 regions were amplified from the RNA transcripts. For the first round of RT-PCR on the TCR CDR3, the HTBI primer set was used together with the Qiagen OneStep RT-PCR kit. Using fastp trimming at Q25 and MiXCR clonotype assembly, TCRdb reanalyzed the public sequencing data and kept in-frame beta chains. Every distinct CDR3 protein forms one entry, paired with its most common genes and DNA. This sample has hundreds of thousands of distinct CDR3 sequences in its table, and about 20% of those were observed once. Approximately 48% of the sample rests with the top ten. The specimen sequenced was blood. The receptors come from a man in his forties with Graves' ophthalmopathy.

The genes are TRBV10-3 and TRBJ2-7; a weak D match, TRBD2 (6 bases). The germline gives CDR1 ENHRY, CDR2 SYGVKD. Trimming removed 3 bases at V and 0 bases at J, with 15 bases between. CDR3 size: 16 residues. CDR3 residues: CAISEGVGRSSYEQYF. CDR3 in DNA: TGTGCCATCAGTGAAGGAGTAGGGAGGAGCTCCTACGAGCAGTACTTC.

The sample holds a few counts of this clonotype. The chain is built from TRBV24-1 and TRBJ2-3; 12 bases match TRBD2. V dropped 9 bases and J dropped 4; count of bases not matched to a gene: 13. CDR1 KGHDR and CDR2 SFDVKD come from the germline V gene. The CDR3 runs to 17 residues. The chain's CDR3 is CATVRLAGVSGADTQYF. CDR3 nucleotide sequence: TGTGCCACCGTAAGACTAGCGGGAGTATCGGGGGCAGATACGCAGTATTTT.

This clonotype was observed at least ten times. V and J are TRBV28 and TRBJ1-5; 10 bases map to TRBD1. The CDR3 is made up of 15 amino acids. Germline CDR1 reads MDHEN; CDR2 reads SYDVKM. V trimming: 5 bases; J trimming: 3 bases; junction bases outside the gene matches: 4. CDR3 loop: CASSPGQGINQPQHF. CDR3 bases: TGTGCCAGCAGTCCGGGACAGGGGATCAATCAGCCCCAGCATTTT.

Of note for this clonotype: A much larger clone differs by one base, so this may be a read error. The rearrangement links TRBV6-2 or TRBV6-3 to TRBJ2-1, with TRBD2 as a possible D gene (7 bases). The germline CDR1 and CDR2 sequences are MNHEY and SVGEGT. The V gene lost 0 bases and the J gene lost 2 bases, with 11 bases spanning the gap. CDR3 length: 16 amino acids. The CDR3 sequence is CASSYSGGGPYNEQFF. DNA of the CDR3: TGTGCCAGCAGTTACTCTGGCGGGGGCCCCTACAATGAGCAGTTCTTC.

This clonotype has only a few counts. The rearrangement uses TRBV19 and TRBJ1-2, with a possible D match to TRBD1 (5 bases). V was trimmed by 3 bases and J by 4 bases, leaving 15 bases between them. This CDR3 contains 15 residues. CDR1 is LNHDA and CDR2 is SQIVND in the germline V gene (reference sequence). Here the CDR3 reads CASSMGTQGLYGYTF. The CDR3 nucleotides read TGTGCCAGTAGTATGGGAACTCAGGGCCTCTATGGCTACACCTTC.

The sample holds many counts of this clonotype. The CDR3 DNA sequence: TGTGCCAGCAGCCCCACCTGGGGACAGGGGTCATACGAGCAGTACTTC. This encodes CASSPTWGQGSYEQYF. V usage is TRBV3-1 and J usage is TRBJ2-7, with 10 bases lining up with TRBD1. Germline trimming cut 4 bases from V and 4 bases from J; bases unmatched to any gene: 10. This CDR3 region has 16 residues. Germline V lookup: CDR1 LGHDT, CDR2 YNNKEL (reference sequence).

This clonotype was counted many times. V is TRBV18 and J is TRBJ2-5, with 12 bases matching TRBD2. CDR1 KGHSH and CDR2 LQKENI come from the germline V gene. The CDR3 is made up of 16 amino acids. Unmatched junction bases numbered 6, after V lost 3 bases and J lost 4 bases. CDR3 DNA: TGTGCCAGCTCACCTCTAGCGGGAGGGCCTGGAGAGACCCAGTACTTC. This encodes CASSPLAGGPGETQYF.

This clonotype has just a few counts. V usage is TRBV5-6 and J usage is TRBJ2-7, with D possibly TRBD2 on 6 matching bases. Per the germline V gene, CDR1 is SGHDT and CDR2 is YYEEEE. The ends were cut back, 1 base at V and 3 bases at J, with 17 bases in the middle. This CDR3 is 16 amino acids long. The CDR3 DNA reads TGTGCCAGCAGCTTGTTCGGCGGAGGGGACCTCTACGAGCAGTACTTC. It codes for CASSLFGGGDLYEQYF.

This clonotype showed up many times. This rearrangement joins TRBV12-5 to TRBJ1-2, with D uncertain. With 1 base removed from V and 7 bases from J, the gap between germline ends came to 10 bases. The germline CDR1 and CDR2 sequences are LGHNT and FRNRAP. This CDR3 spans 13 amino acids. CDR3 in DNA: TGTGCTAGTGGTTTGGCAAAATGGAGTGGCTACACCTTC. Protein sequence: CASGLAKWSGYTF. The full variable domain, completed using reference TRBV12-5 and TRBJ1-2, is DARVTQTPRHKVTEMGQEVTMRCQPILGHNTVFWYRQTMMQGLELLAYFRNRAPLDDSGMPKDRFSAEMPDATLATLKIQPSEPRDSAVYFCASGLAKWSGYTFGSGTRLTVV.

The table lists this clonotype with a few counts. The chain has TRBV6-1 and TRBJ1-5; D might be TRBD1 (5 bases). This CDR3 comprises 15 residues. Germline lookup yields CDR1 MNHNS and CDR2 SASEGT. V lost 7 bases and J 6 bases, leaving 19 bases between the germline ends. CDR3 sequence reads: CASTTGVQGIQPQHF. For the CDR3, the DNA is TGTGCCAGCACGACCGGGGTTCAGGGCATTCAGCCCCAGCATTTT.

This clonotype was detected ten times or more. Here the CDR3 reads CASNTKNTGELFF. The CDR3 nucleotides read TGCGCCAGCAACACAAAGAACACCGGGGAGCTGTTTTTT. The chain couples TRBV5-1 to TRBJ2-2, with D uncertain. V lost 6 bases, J lost 1 base, and 7 bases lay in between. There are 13 residues in the CDR3. The V gene's germline CDR1 is SGHRS and CDR2 YFSETQ.

The rearrangement joins TRBV19 to TRBJ2-1, with 13 bases matching TRBD2. The trim removed 10 bases at V and 3 bases at J, leaving 9 bases unmatched. There are 16 residues in the CDR3. Germline values: CDR1 LNHDA, CDR2 SQIVND (reference sequence). The DNA of the CDR3 is TGTGCCACCACCCCCGGGACTAGCGGGGTCTACAATGAGCAGTTCTTC. Encoded protein: CATTPGTSGVYNEQFF. The whole variable domain, filled in from reference TRBV19 and TRBJ2-1, reads DGGITQSPKYLFRKEGQNVTLSCEQNLNHDAMYWYRQDPGQGLRLIYYSQIVNDFQKGDIAEGYSVSREKKESFPLTVTSAQKNPTAFYLCATTPGTSGVYNEQFFGPGTRLTVL.

This chain joins TRBV4-1 and TRBJ2-1; D possibly corresponds to TRBD2 (6 bases). The V end was cut by 2 bases, the J end by 0 bases, with 20 bases between. CDR3 length equals 19 residues. Germline V lookup: CDR1 MGHRA, CDR2 YSYEKL. The CDR3 reads CASSQKGTTTSLSYNEQFF. CDR3 in DNA: TGCGCCAGCAGCCAAAAAGGGACCACAACTAGCCTCTCCTACAATGAGCAGTTCTTC.

The CDR3 sequence is CASSPQGQGAYEQFF. CDR3 DNA sequence: TGCGCCAGCAGCCCCCAAGGACAGGGGGCCTATGAGCAGTTCTTC. The chain links TRBV5-1 to TRBJ2-1; 11 nucleotides agree with TRBD1. The germline V gene encodes CDR1 SGHRS and CDR2 YFSETQ. This CDR3 contains 15 residues. Trimming at V came to 4 bases and at J to 8 bases, leaving 8 bases not matched to a gene.

This clonotype has a handful of counts. The rearrangement joins TRBV6-5 to TRBJ2-3, with 11 nucleotides matching TRBD2. Germline CDR1 is MNHEY and CDR2 is SVGAGI. V trimming: 2 bases; J trimming: 2 bases; junction bases outside the gene matches: 9. The CDR3 length is 18 residues. The CDR3 region is CASSYTSGRSGATDTQYF. CDR3 coding DNA: TGTGCCAGCAGTTACACTAGCGGGAGATCTGGTGCCACAGATACGCAGTATTTT.

This clonotype was seen ten or more times. This CDR3 reads CASSYGTSGSYEQYF. The DNA for the CDR3 is TGTGCCAGCAGCTACGGGACTAGCGGCTCCTACGAGCAGTACTTC. The chain has TRBV3-1 and TRBJ2-7; 11 nucleotides line up with TRBD2. V was pared by 5 bases and J by 0 bases, with 3 bases of the junction left unmatched. CDR3 length: 15 residues. Per the germline V gene, CDR1 is LGHDT and CDR2 is YNNKEL (reference sequence).

The V gene is TRBV9, the J gene TRBJ2-3, with TRBD2 matching 7 bases. Germline V gene sequence: CDR1 SGDLS, CDR2 YYNGEE. V shed 0 bases, J shed 0 bases, and the junction held 4 bases outside the gene matches. The CDR3 runs to 16 residues. This CDR3 is CASSVGASGSTDTQYF. The CDR3 coding sequence is TGTGCCAGCAGCGTAGGGGCTAGCGGTAGCACAGATACGCAGTATTTT.

This clonotype came up many times. V is TRBV6-6 and J is TRBJ2-7; 7 bases match TRBD2. Unmatched junction bases numbered 9, after V lost 1 base and J lost 3 bases. This CDR3 is 16 amino acids long. Germline CDR1 and CDR2: MNHNY and SVGAGI (reference sequence). CDR3 amino acids: CASSYFNLGGDYEQYF. The CDR3 DNA reads as TGTGCCAGCAGTTACTTCAATTTGGGGGGGGACTACGAGCAGTACTTC.

The rearrangement uses TRBV29-1 and TRBJ2-1, with 7 bases matching TRBD2. CDR1 and CDR2 from the germline V gene are SQVTM and ANQGSEA. The CDR3 length is 13 residues. V was pared by 7 bases and J by 6 bases, with 9 bases of the junction left unmatched. Written as DNA, the CDR3 is TGCAGCGCAGGGACCTCTAGCGGCAATGAGCAGTTCTTC. This sequence encodes CSAGTSSGNEQFF.